Shown below are 21 T cell receptor beta chains from a single sample sequenced in a study of T cell responses to AZD1222 COVID-19 vaccine. Sequenced by immunoSEQ multiplex PCR; TCRdb stores in-frame clones only, minus some. This table has 140,000 to 150,000 clones, roughly 90% appearing once. Source: peripheral blood, taken 28 days after the second AZD1222 dose. The receptors originated from an adult who received the AZD1222 COVID-19 vaccine.

J is TRBJ1-2 and V is TRBV30; maybe TRBD1 (5 bases). The length of the CDR3 is 11 residues. Trimming stripped 5 bases from V and 8 bases from J, with 12 bases between. CDR1 and CDR2 (germline): GTSNPN, SVGIG (reference sequence). The CDR3 protein is CAWGAWSGYTF. CDR3 coding DNA: TGTGCCTGGGGGGCTTGGTCCGGCTACACCTTC. The whole variable domain, filled in from reference TRBV30 and TRBJ1-2, reads SQTIHQWPATLVQPVGSPLSLECTVEGTSNPNLYWYRQAAGRGLQLLFYSVGIGQISSEVPQNLSASRPQDRQFILSSKKLLLSDSGFYLCAWGAWSGYTFGSGTRLTVV.

V is TRBV19 and J is TRBJ1-5; 9 nucleotides line up with TRBD1. Germline V gene sequence: CDR1 LNHDA, CDR2 SQIVND (reference sequence). The CDR3 spans 16 residues. The trim removed 3 bases at V and 3 bases at J, leaving 6 bases unmatched. The CDR3 spells CASSMRQGVNNQPQHF. CDR3 nucleotides: TGTGCCAGTAGTATGCGACAGGGGGTGAACAATCAGCCCCAGCATTTT.

The chain combines TRBV5-4 with TRBJ1-2; D is possibly TRBD1 (5 bases). CDR3 length equals 16 residues. V was shortened by 4 bases and J by 6 bases, with 22 bases between the two germline ends. Germline loops: CDR1 SGHNT, CDR2 YYREEE (reference sequence). The CDR3 spells CASSPPWRDGTNGYTF. CDR3 DNA sequence: TGTGCCAGCAGCCCCCCCTGGAGGGATGGGACCAATGGCTACACCTTC.

This chain links TRBV6-1 with TRBJ2-5; 11 bases match TRBD2. Trimming at V came to 3 bases and at J to 4 bases, leaving 7 bases not matched to a gene. The CDR3 runs 16 residues. CDR1 MNHNS and CDR2 SASEGT come from the germline V gene. The CDR3 nucleotides read TGTGCCAGCAGTGAGCGACTAGCGGGATGGGGAGAGACCCAGTACTTC. The encoded protein is CASSERLAGWGETQYF.

V is TRBV5-1 and J is TRBJ1-1; TRBD1 might be the D (5 bases). V dropped 0 bases and J dropped 0 bases, with 9 bases sitting between them. Germline CDR1 is SGHRS and CDR2 is YFSETQ. The CDR3 has 15 residues. CDR3 in amino acids: CASSLGAGMNTEAFF. The CDR3 DNA reads as TGCGCCAGCAGCTTGGGCGCAGGGATGAACACTGAAGCTTTCTTT.

The genes are TRBV2 and TRBJ1-1; TRBD1 agrees at 9 bases. This CDR3 comprises 13 residues. The germline V gene has CDR1 SNHLY and CDR2 FYNNEI. The V gene end was trimmed by 6 bases and the J gene end by 6 bases; junction bases not matched to a gene: 5. In DNA, the CDR3 is TGTGCCAGCAGCAGACAGGGGGAACCTGAAGCTTTCTTT. It codes for CASSRQGEPEAFF.

This clone came up once. The rearrangement joins TRBV11-2 to TRBJ2-7, with 10 bases aligning to TRBD1. This CDR3 is built from 16 residues. Trimming removed 5 bases from V and 5 bases from J; junction bases left unmatched: 12. Per germline, CDR1 SGHAT and CDR2 FQNNGV. The CDR3 loop is CASSVFGTGATHEQYF. CDR3 bases: TGTGCCAGCAGCGTCTTCGGGACAGGGGCCACCCACGAGCAGTACTTC.

The rearrangement links TRBV27 to TRBJ1-2, with 7 bases lining up with TRBD1. Germline lookup yields CDR1 MNHEY and CDR2 SMNVEV (reference sequence). Losses at the gene ends were 5 bases for V and 4 bases for J; bases not matched to a gene: 4. The CDR3 is 13 amino acids. CDR3 nucleotide sequence: TGTGCCAGCAGTCTAGGGGGCGTCTATGGCTACACCTTC. It yields the protein CASSLGGVYGYTF.

J is TRBJ2-2 and V is TRBV29-1, with D perhaps TRBD1 (5 bases). The V gene lost 5 bases and the J gene lost 5 bases, with 9 bases spanning the gap. The CDR3 loop spans 12 amino acids. Per germline, CDR1 SQVTM and CDR2 ANQGSEA. CDR3 residues: CSVLTGTGELFF. The CDR3 DNA reads TGCAGCGTTCTTACAGGAACCGGGGAGCTGTTTTTT.

The chain combines TRBV14 with TRBJ1-6; no definite D call. V lost 3 bases and J 10 bases, leaving 10 bases between the germline ends. CDR3 size: 13 residues. CDR1 and CDR2 (germline): SGHDN, FVKESK. In nucleotides, the CDR3 is TGTGCCAGCAGCCAGACTCGGCAGTCACCCCTCCACTTT. Its protein product is CASSQTRQSPLHF.

The V call is TRBV25-1, the J call TRBJ2-7; D may be TRBD1 (5 bases). This CDR3 is built from 14 residues. Germline values: CDR1 MGHDK, CDR2 SYGVNS. V was cut by 6 bases and J by 3 bases, with 15 bases left in between. As DNA, the CDR3 is TGTGCCAGCAGCTCACCGGACAAAATCTACGAGCAGTACTTC. The encoded protein is CASSSPDKIYEQYF.

The chain joins TRBV7-8 to TRBJ1-5, with D uncertain. V lost 5 bases, J lost 7 bases, and 9 bases lay in between. The germline gives CDR1 SGHVS, CDR2 FQNEAQ. The CDR3 runs to 12 residues. CDR3 loop: CASSEVGQPQHF. CDR3 DNA sequence: TGTGCCAGCAGCGAGGTGGGGCAGCCCCAGCATTTT.

The V call is TRBV28, the J call TRBJ1-4, with a tentative D call TRBD1 (6 bases). Between the trimmed V and J ends, which lost 4 bases and 1 base, there was a span of 13 bases. The germline CDR1 and CDR2 sequences are MDHEN and SYDVKM. The CDR3 extends over 16 amino acids. CDR3: CASSSYLQGTNEKLFF. The CDR3 DNA reads as TGTGCCAGCAGTTCTTACCTACAGGGAACTAATGAAAAACTGTTTTTT.

The chain couples TRBV28 to TRBJ2-6; perhaps TRBD2 as D (6 bases). V was trimmed by 2 bases and J by 0 bases, leaving 20 bases between them. This CDR3 spans 20 amino acids. Looked up from germline, CDR1 is MDHEN and CDR2 is SYDVKM. The DNA for the CDR3 is TGTGCCAGCAGTTTAATAGGCGCGGGACGGATCTCCTCTGGGGCCAACGTCCTGACTTTC. Protein product: CASSLIGAGRISSGANVLTF. Using reference TRBV28 and TRBJ2-6 for the parts outside the CDR3, the full variable domain is DVKVTQSSRYLVKRTGEKVFLECVQDMDHENMFWYRQDPGLGLRLIYFSYDVKMKEKGDIPEGYSVSREKKERFSLILESASTNQTSMYLCASSLIGAGRISSGANVLTFGAGSRLTVL.

The V call is TRBV7-2, the J call TRBJ2-3; 9 nucleotides line up with TRBD2. V was clipped by 2 bases and J by 0 bases; unmatched bases: 0. This CDR3 comprises 15 residues. Germline V lookup: CDR1 SGHTA, CDR2 FQGNSA. In DNA, the CDR3 is TGTGCCAGCAGCTTACTAGCGGGAAGCACAGATACGCAGTATTTT. It encodes CASSLLAGSTDTQYF.

This chain uses TRBV19 with TRBJ1-2, with 7 bases fitting TRBD1. This CDR3 spans 14 amino acids. Germline V gives CDR1 LNHDA, CDR2 SQIVND (reference sequence). The V gene end was trimmed by 5 bases and the J gene end by 3 bases; junction bases not matched to a gene: 6. The CDR3 DNA follows: TGTGCCAGTAGTCCACGACAGGGTGACTATGGCTACACCTTC. It specifies CASSPRQGDYGYTF.

V usage is TRBV19 and J usage is TRBJ2-7; a weak D match, TRBD1 (6 bases). Germline-derived CDR1 and CDR2 are LNHDA and SQIVND (reference sequence). This CDR3 spans 14 amino acids. V lost 5 bases, J lost 5 bases, and 16 bases lay in between. DNA of the CDR3: TGTGCCAGTAGTTCGGGACACCTTTCCAACGAGCAGTACTTC. It encodes CASSSGHLSNEQYF.

This rearrangement joins TRBV10-1 to TRBJ2-7, with 8 bases lining up with TRBD2. V gave up 7 bases and J gave up 3 bases; unmatched junction bases: 17. Looked up from germline, CDR1 is WNHNN and CDR2 is SYGVQD (reference sequence). This CDR3 is built from 17 residues. In DNA form, the CDR3 reads TGCGCCAGCACAACTTTAGGTCTCGAGACTAGCGACTACGAGCAGTACTTC. Protein product: CASTTLGLETSDYEQYF.

The chain links TRBV20-1 to TRBJ2-7; weak D call: TRBD1 (5 bases). The CDR3 runs 13 residues. CDR1 and CDR2 from the germline V gene are DFQATT and SNEGSKA (reference sequence). Trimming removed 3 bases at V and 4 bases at J, with 13 bases between. The CDR3 sequence is CSASRAGRYEQYF. The CDR3 DNA reads TGCAGTGCTAGTAGGGCAGGGCGGTACGAGCAGTACTTC.

This chain connects TRBV27 to TRBJ2-7, with 11 bases identical to TRBD1. CDR3 size: 14 residues. J gave up 5 bases and V 4 bases, and 4 bases lay outside the gene matches. Germline loops: CDR1 MNHEY, CDR2 SMNVEV (reference sequence). CDR3 residues: CASSSGTGGHEQYF. CDR3 nucleotides: TGTGCCAGCAGTTCCGGGACAGGGGGACACGAGCAGTACTTC.

The chain couples TRBV5-6 to TRBJ1-3; no reliable D call. The CDR3 is 13 amino acids. V was cut by 2 bases and J by 14 bases, with 17 bases left in between. Germline V gives CDR1 SGHDT, CDR2 YYEEEE. In nucleotides, the CDR3 is TGTGCCAGCAGCTTCCAAGGAGGCAGCAGCCTATATTTT. Its protein is CASSFQGGSSLYF.